These T cell receptor beta chains were read from a single sample in a study of chemoradiotherapy in HPV16-positive cancers. Assay: immunoSEQ multiplex PCR; the TCRdb copy retains only in-frame clones and omits some. This table has fewer than 15,000 clones, roughly 88% appearing once. This sample comprised blood, obtained from a patient who underwent chemoradiotherapy. Receptor source: a human donor with HPV-associated anogenital cancer. The CDR3 runs from the conserved cysteine through the conserved F or W. Fields, in order: CDR3 protein, CDR3 DNA, D gene, J gene, V gene. A D gene is named only where the DNA matches it firmly.

CDR3: CASSRDCDSGNTIYF
DNA: TGTGCCAGCAGCAGGGACTGCGACTCTGGAAACACCATATATTTT
D: -
J: TRBJ1-3
V: TRBV21-1

CDR3: CASSPVGTGVQPQHF
DNA: TGTGCCAGCAGCCCCGTAGGGACAGGGGTTCAGCCCCAGCATTTT
D: TRBD1
J: TRBJ1-5
V: TRBV5-5

CDR3: CASSYGSGTIYF
DNA: TGTGCCAGCAGTTACGGGTCAGGCACCATATATTTT
D: -
J: TRBJ1-3
V: TRBV6-5

CDR3: CASSQVWQGNTEAFF
DNA: TGCGCCAGCAGCCAAGTATGGCAGGGGAACACTGAAGCTTTCTTT
D: -
J: TRBJ1-1
V: TRBV4-1

CDR3: CASSPRQGNTDTQYF
DNA: TGCGCCAGCAGCCCCCGACAGGGTAACACAGATACGCAGTATTTT
D: TRBD1
J: TRBJ2-3
V: TRBV4-1

CDR3: CASSLGGRPSGNTIYF
DNA: TGTGCCAGCAGCTTAGGAGGAAGGCCCTCTGGAAACACCATATATTTT
D: -
J: TRBJ1-3
V: TRBV7-9

CDR3: CASSQGISDRGYEQYF
DNA: TGCGCCAGCAGCCAAGGAATTTCGGACAGGGGCTACGAGCAGTACTTC
D: TRBD1
J: TRBJ2-7
V: TRBV4-3

CDR3: CASSLAGHIGNTIYF
DNA: TGTGCCAGCAGCTTAGCGGGACATATTGGAAACACCATATATTTT
D: -
J: TRBJ1-3
V: TRBV7-9

CDR3: CASSFRDMRDKETQYF
DNA: TGTGCCAGCAGTTTTCGGGACATGCGAGATAAAGAGACCCAGTACTTC
D: -
J: TRBJ2-5
V: TRBV27

CDR3: CASSSSRGGWGTSDPPPQYF
DNA: TGTGCCAGCAGCTCTTCTAGGGGGGGCTGGGGGACTAGCGACCCTCCGCCGCAGTATTTT
D: TRBD2
J: TRBJ2-3
V: TRBV11-3

CDR3: CASSYSTETMNTEAFF
DNA: TGTGCCAGCAGTTACTCGACAGAAACTATGAACACTGAAGCTTTCTTT
D: -
J: TRBJ1-1
V: TRBV6-5

CDR3: CASSGQVNTGELFF
DNA: TGTGCCAGTTCGGGACAGGTTAACACCGGGGAGCTGTTTTTT
D: TRBD1
J: TRBJ2-2
V: TRBV19

CDR3: CASSSGQLNSNQPQHF
DNA: TGTGCCAGCAGCTCGGGACAGCTAAATAGCAATCAGCCCCAGCATTTT
D: TRBD1
J: TRBJ1-5
V: TRBV7-9

CDR3: CASNGPRGYEQYF
DNA: TGTGCCAGCAACGGCCCTAGGGGGTACGAGCAGTACTTC
D: -
J: TRBJ2-7
V: TRBV2

CDR3: CACRLWGLGTDTQYF
DNA: TGTGCCTGCCGCCTATGGGGGCTGGGGACAGATACGCAGTATTTT
D: -
J: TRBJ2-3
V: TRBV30

CDR3: CASSTSLYEQYF
DNA: TGTGCCAGCAGCACATCCCTATACGAGCAGTACTTC
D: -
J: TRBJ2-7
V: TRBV7-2

CDR3: CASSLGGAEAFF
DNA: TGTGCCAGCAGCTTAGGAGGCGCTGAAGCTTTCTTT
D: -
J: TRBJ1-1
V: TRBV7-9

CDR3: CASSGSYPATQYF
DNA: TGTGCCAGCAGTGGTTCATACCCGGCTACGCAGTATTTT
D: -
J: TRBJ2-3
V: TRBV2